The 8 T cell receptor beta chains below all came from one sample that was sequenced in a study of regulatory T cells in long-lasting Graves disease. Investigators prepared the TCR beta libraries by applying iRepertoire HTBI primers and Arm-PCR of CDR3 regions. TCRdb reprocessed the multiplex PCR reads via MiXCR and lists one record per CDR3 protein. The table lists around 450,000 distinct CDR3 sequences, roughly 15% of them singletons. Specified time point: newly diagnosed GD, antithyroid drugs for less than 3 months. RNA from PBMCs was the source of the TCR library. The same specimen was also included in a second study, on T cells in Graves' hyperthyroidism and ophthalmopathy.

The sample was peripheral blood mononuclear cells (PBMCs), taken at new diagnosis, from a patient treated with antithyroid drugs. These receptors came from a woman in her thirties or forties with Graves disease.

Many counts were recorded for this clonotype. This chain joins TRBV12-3 or TRBV12-4 and TRBJ1-2, with D maybe TRBD1 (5 bases). This CDR3 spans 16 amino acids. The V end was cut by 5 bases, the J end by 5 bases, with 21 bases between. Written as DNA, the CDR3 is TGTGCCAGCAGTCCGGACCGATTACCCGGGGCTTATGGCTACACCTTC. Its translation is CASSPDRLPGAYGYTF.

This clonotype was detected ten times or more. The chain couples TRBV29-1 to TRBJ2-7, with 10 positions matching TRBD2. Per germline, CDR1 SQVTM and CDR2 ANQGSEA. With 6 bases clipped from V and 2 bases from J, the junction kept 13 bases outside the gene matches. CDR3 length: 16 amino acids. In nucleotides, the CDR3 is TGCAGCGTAAAGGCGGGGCTAGCGGGGGCCACCTACGAGCAGTACTTC. Translating gives CSVKAGLAGATYEQYF.

This sequence joins TRBV20-1 and TRBJ1-1, with D maybe TRBD1 (5 bases). The CDR3 runs to 12 residues. Germline V gene data show CDR1 as DFQATT and CDR2 as SNEGSKA (reference sequence). The CDR3 nucleotides read TGCAGCCCTAAGGGGATGAACACTGAAGCTTTCTTT. It encodes CSPKGMNTEAFF.

On this clonotype itself: Germline is not matched at one junction end, which may reflect a read error. This chain connects TRBV9 to TRBJ2-3, with no clear D. Looked up from germline, CDR1 is SGDLS and CDR2 is YYNGEE. The CDR3 is made up of 14 amino acids. CDR3 loop: CVSSVEADPGTQYF. DNA for the CDR3: TGTGTCAGCAGCGTAGAGGCGGACCCGGGTACGCAGTATTTT.

The chain employs TRBV5-4 and TRBJ2-1, with 10 positions matching TRBD2. Germline-derived CDR1 and CDR2 are SGHNT and YYREEE (reference sequence). The CDR3 spans 15 residues. With 3 bases clipped from V and 8 bases from J, the junction kept 8 bases outside the gene matches. CDR3 nucleotides: TGTGCCAGCAGCTCCTCTAGCGGGAGTAGGGATGAGCAGTTCTTC. It translates to CASSSSSGSRDEQFF. Full variable domain (remainder filled in from reference TRBV5-4 and TRBJ2-1): ETGVTQSPTHLIKTRGQQVTLRCSSQSGHNTVSWYQQALGQGPQFIFQYYREEENGRGNFPPRFSGLQFPNYSSELNVNALELDDSALYLCASSSSSGSRDEQFFGPGTRLTVL.

This clonotype has more than one count but fewer than ten. The chain links TRBV18 to TRBJ1-6; D remains unclear. CDR1 is KGHSH, CDR2 LQKENI, per germline. This CDR3 spans 14 amino acids. The ends were cut back, 2 bases at V and 8 bases at J, with 10 bases in the middle. Here the CDR3 DNA reads TGTGCCAGCTCACCAGGGTCTGGGGATTCACCCCTCCACTTT. It specifies CASSPGSGDSPLHF.

CDR3 nucleotides: TGTGCCAGTCTCACTAGCGGTCACAACGGGGAGCTGTTTTTT. This gives the protein CASLTSGHNGELFF. The J gene is TRBJ2-2, the V gene TRBV12-3 or TRBV12-4; TRBD2 matches 8 bases. J gave up 7 bases and V 9 bases, and 10 bases lay outside the gene matches. The CDR3 extends over 14 amino acids.

This clonotype was seen at least ten times. This chain connects TRBV12-5 to TRBJ2-3; 7 nucleotides agree with TRBD2. The length of the CDR3 is 19 residues. Germline CDR1 reads LGHNT; CDR2 reads FRNRAP. J gave up 5 bases and V 0 bases, and 17 bases lay outside the gene matches. The CDR3 nucleotides are TGTGCTAGTGGTTTGGTACTGGGACTAACTCCTACCAACCAAGATACGCAGTATTTT. Translating gives CASGLVLGLTPTNQDTQYF.